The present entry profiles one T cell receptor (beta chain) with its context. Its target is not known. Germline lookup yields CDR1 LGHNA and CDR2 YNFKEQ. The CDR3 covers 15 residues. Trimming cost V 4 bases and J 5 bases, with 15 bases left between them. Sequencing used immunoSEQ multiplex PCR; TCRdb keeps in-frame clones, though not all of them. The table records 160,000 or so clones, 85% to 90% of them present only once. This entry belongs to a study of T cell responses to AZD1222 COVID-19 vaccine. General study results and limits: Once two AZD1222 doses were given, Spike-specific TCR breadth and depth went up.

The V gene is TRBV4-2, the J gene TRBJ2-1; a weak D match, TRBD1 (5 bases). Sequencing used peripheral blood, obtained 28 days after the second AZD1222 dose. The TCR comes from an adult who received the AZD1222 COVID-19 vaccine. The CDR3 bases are TGTGCCAGCAGCCCCGCCCTCGGACAAAACAATGAGCAGTTCTTC. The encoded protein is CASSPALGQNNEQFF.